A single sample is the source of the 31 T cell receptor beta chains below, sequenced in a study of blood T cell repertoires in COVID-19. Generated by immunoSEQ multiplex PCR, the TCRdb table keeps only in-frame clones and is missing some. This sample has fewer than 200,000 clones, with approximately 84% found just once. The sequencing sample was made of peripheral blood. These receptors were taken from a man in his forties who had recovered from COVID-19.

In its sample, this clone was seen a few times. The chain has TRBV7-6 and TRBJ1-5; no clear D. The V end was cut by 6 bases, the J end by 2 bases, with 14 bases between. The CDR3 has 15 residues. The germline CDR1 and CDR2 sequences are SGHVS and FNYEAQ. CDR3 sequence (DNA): TGTGCCAGCAGTCCGGGAGTGGGTGGCAATCAGCCCCAGCATTTT. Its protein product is CASSPGVGGNQPQHF.

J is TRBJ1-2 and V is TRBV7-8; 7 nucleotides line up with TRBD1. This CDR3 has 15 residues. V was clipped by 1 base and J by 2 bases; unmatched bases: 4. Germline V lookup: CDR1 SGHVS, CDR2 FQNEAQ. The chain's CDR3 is CASSLVSGQNYGYTF. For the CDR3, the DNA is TGTGCCAGCAGCTTAGTTTCGGGACAGAACTATGGCTACACCTTC.

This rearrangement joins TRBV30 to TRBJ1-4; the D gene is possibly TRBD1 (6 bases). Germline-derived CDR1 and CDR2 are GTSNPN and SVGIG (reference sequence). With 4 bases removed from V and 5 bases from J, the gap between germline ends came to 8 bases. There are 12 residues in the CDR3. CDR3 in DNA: TGTGCCTGGACAGGGGCCAATGAAAAACTGTTTTTT. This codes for CAWTGANEKLFF.

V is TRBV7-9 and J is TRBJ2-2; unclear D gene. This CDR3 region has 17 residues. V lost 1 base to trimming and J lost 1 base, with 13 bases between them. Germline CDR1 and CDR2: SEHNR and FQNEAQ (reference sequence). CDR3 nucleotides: TGTGCCAGCAGCTTAGGTCCCGGCCGAGGGAACACCGGGGAGCTGTTTTTT. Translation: CASSLGPGRGNTGELFF.

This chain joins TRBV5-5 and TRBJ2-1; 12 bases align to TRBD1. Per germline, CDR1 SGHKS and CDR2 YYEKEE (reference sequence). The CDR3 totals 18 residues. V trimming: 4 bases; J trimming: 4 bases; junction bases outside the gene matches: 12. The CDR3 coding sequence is TGTGCCAGCAGCAAAACAGCCGGGACAGGGGGCGCTTACAATGAGCAGTTCTTC. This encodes CASSKTAGTGGAYNEQFF.

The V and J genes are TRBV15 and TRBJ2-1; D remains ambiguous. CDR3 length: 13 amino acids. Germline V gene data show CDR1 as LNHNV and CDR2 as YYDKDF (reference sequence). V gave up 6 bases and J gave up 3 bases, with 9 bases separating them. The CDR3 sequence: CATSSGFYNEQFF. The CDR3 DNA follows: TGTGCCACCAGTTCCGGGTTCTACAATGAGCAGTTCTTC.

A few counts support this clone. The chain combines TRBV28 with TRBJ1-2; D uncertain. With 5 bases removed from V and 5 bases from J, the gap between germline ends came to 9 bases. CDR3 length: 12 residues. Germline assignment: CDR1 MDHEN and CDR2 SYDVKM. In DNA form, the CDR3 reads TGTGCCAGCAGTGAAGACACTTATGGCTACACCTTC. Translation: CASSEDTYGYTF.

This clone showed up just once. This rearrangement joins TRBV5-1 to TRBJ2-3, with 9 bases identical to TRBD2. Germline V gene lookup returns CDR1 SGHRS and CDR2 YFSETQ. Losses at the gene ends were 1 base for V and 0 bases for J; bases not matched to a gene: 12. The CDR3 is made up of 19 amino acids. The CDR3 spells CASSLNWREGPPSTDTQYF. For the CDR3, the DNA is TGCGCCAGCAGCTTGAATTGGCGGGAGGGCCCTCCTAGCACAGATACGCAGTATTTT.

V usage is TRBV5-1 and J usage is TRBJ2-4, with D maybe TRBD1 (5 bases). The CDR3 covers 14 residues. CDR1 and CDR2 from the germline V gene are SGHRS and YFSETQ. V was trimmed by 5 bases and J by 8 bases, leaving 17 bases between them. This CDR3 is CASSLLGVWDIQYF. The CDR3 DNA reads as TGCGCCAGCAGTCTGTTAGGGGTTTGGGACATTCAGTACTTC.

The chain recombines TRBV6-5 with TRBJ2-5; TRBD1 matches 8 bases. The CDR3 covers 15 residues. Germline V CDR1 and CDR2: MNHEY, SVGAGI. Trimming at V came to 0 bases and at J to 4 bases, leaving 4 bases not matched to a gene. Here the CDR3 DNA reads TGTGCCAGCAGTTACTCGGCAGGGGGCAGAGAGACCCAGTACTTC. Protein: CASSYSAGGRETQYF.

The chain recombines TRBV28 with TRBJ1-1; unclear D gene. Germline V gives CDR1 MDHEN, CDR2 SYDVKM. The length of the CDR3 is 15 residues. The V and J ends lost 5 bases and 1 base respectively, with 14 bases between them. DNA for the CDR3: TGTGCCAGCAGTACCGTCCTGGAGGGGAACACTGAAGCTTTCTTT. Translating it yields CASSTVLEGNTEAFF.

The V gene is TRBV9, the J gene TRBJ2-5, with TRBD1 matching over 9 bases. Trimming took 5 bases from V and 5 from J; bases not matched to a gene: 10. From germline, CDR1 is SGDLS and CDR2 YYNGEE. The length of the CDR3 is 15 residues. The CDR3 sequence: CASRRGQGLQETQYF. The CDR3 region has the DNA TGTGCCAGCAGGAGGGGACAGGGTCTTCAGGAGACCCAGTACTTC.

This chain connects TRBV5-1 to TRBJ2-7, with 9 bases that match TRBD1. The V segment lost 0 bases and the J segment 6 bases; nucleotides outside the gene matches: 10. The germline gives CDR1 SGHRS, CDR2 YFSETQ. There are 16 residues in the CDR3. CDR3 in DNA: TGCGCCAGCAGCTTGGAACCCCGGGACAGGGTTCCCGAGCAGTACTTC. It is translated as CASSLEPRDRVPEQYF.

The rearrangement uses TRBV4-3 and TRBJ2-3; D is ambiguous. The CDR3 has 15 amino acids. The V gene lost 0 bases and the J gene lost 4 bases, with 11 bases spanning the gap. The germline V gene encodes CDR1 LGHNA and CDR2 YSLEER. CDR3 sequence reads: CASSQDDIGSDTQYF. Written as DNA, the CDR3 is TGCGCCAGCAGCCAAGATGACATCGGATCAGATACGCAGTATTTT.

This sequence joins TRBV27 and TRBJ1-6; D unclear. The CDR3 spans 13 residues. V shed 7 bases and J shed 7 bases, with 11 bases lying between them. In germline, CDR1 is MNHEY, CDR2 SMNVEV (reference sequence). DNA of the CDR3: TGTGCCAGCAAACAGTTTTCCAATTCACCCCTCCACTTT. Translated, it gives CASKQFSNSPLHF.

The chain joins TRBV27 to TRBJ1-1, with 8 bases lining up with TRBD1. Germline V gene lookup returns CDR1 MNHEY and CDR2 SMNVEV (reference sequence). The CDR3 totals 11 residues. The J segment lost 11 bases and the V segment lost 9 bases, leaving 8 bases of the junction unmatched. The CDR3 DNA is TGTGCCAGTGCAGGGGGCGCGGGGGCTTTCTTT. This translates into CASAGGAGAFF.

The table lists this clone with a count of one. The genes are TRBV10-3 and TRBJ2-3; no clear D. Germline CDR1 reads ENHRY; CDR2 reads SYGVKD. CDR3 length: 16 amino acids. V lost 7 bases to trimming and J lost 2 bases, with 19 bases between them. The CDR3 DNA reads TGTGCCATCATCCCCACTTCGTCCCCTTTCACAGATACGCAGTATTTT. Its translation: CAIIPTSSPFTDTQYF.

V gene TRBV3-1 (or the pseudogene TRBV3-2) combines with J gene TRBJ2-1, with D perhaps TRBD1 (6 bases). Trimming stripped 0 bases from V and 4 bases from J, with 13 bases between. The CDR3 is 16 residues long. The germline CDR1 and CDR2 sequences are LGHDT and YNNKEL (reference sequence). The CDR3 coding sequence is TGTGCCAGCAGCCAAGATACGGGGACAAGGTACAATGAGCAGTTCTTC. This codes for CASSQDTGTRYNEQFF.

In DNA, the CDR3 is TGTGCCAGCAGTTACCTCAAACCACGACTGGACAGGCGGGCAATGAACACTGAAGCTTTCTTT. Translation: CASSYLKPRLDRRAMNTEAFF. This sequence joins TRBV6-2 or TRBV6-3 and TRBJ1-1; 7 bases agree with TRBD1. This CDR3 is 21 amino acids long. Per germline, CDR1 MNHEY and CDR2 SVGEGT. The junction had 21 bases not matched to a gene; V was cut back by 2 bases and J by 0 bases.

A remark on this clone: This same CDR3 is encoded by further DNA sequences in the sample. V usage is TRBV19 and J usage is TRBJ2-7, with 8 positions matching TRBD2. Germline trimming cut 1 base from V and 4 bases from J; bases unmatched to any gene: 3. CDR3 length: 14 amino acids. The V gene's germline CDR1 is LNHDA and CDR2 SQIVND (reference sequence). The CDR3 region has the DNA TGTGCCAGTAGTATAGCGGGGGGGAGTTACGAGCAGTACTTC. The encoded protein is CASSIAGGSYEQYF.

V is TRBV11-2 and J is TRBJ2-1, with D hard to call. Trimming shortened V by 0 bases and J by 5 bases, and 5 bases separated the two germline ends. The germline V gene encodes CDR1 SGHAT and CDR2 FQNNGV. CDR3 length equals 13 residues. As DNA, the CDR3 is TGTGCCAGCAGCTTAGATCCAAACAATGAGCAGTTCTTC. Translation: CASSLDPNNEQFF.

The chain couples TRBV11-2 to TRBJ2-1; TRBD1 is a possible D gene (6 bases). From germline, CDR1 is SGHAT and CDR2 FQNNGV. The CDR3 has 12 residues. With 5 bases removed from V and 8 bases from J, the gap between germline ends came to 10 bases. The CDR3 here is CASSPRTDEQFF. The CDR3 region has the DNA TGTGCCAGCAGCCCAAGGACAGATGAGCAGTTCTTC. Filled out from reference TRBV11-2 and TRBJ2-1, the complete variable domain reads EAGVAQSPRYKIIEKRQSVAFWCNPISGHATLYWYQQILGQGPKLLIQFQNNGVVDDSQLPKDRFSAERLKGVDSTLKIQPAKLEDSAVYLCASSPRTDEQFFGPGTRLTVL.

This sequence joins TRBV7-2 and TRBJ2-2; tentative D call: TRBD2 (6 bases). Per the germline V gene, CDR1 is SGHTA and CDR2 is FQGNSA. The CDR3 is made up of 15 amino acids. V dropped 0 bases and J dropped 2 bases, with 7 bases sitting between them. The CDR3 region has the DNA TGTGCCAGCAGCTTAGCTAGCGGAAACACCGGGGAGCTGTTTTTT. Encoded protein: CASSLASGNTGELFF. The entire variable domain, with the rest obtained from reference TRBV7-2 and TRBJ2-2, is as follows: GAGVSQSPSNKVTEKGKDVELRCDPISGHTALYWYRQSLGQGLEFLIYFQGNSAPDKSGLPSDRFSAERTGGSVSTLTIQRTQQEDSAVYLCASSLASGNTGELFFGEGSRLTVL.

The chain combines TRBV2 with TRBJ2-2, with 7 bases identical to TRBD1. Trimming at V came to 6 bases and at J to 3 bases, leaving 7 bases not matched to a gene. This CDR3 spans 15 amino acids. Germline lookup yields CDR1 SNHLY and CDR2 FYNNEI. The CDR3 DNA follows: TGTGCCAGCAGACTACAGGGGATGGACACCGGGGAGCTGTTTTTT. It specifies CASRLQGMDTGELFF.

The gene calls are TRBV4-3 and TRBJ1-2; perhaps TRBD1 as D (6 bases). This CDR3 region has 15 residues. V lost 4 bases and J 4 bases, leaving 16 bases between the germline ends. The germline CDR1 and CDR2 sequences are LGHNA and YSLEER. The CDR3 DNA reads TGCGCCAGCAGCCGCGTATCTACAGGGCCCTATGGCTACACCTTC. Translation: CASSRVSTGPYGYTF.

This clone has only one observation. CDR3 DNA sequence: TGCGCCAGCAGCTATACAGGGTCGAGTTTAACGGAAAAACTGTTTTTT. Amino acid sequence: CASSYTGSSLTEKLFF. The gene calls are TRBV5-1 and TRBJ1-4; maybe TRBD1 (6 bases). The CDR3 runs 16 residues. Per the germline V gene, CDR1 is SGHRS and CDR2 is YFSETQ. The germline V and J ends were trimmed by 3 bases and 8 bases, with 20 bases remaining between them.

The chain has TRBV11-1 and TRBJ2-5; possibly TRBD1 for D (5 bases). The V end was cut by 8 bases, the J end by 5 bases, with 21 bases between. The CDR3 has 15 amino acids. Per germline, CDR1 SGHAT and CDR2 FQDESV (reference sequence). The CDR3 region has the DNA TGTGCCAGCTGCAGCGTGGGGCTCCTCTGGGAGACCCAGTACTTC. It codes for CASCSVGLLWETQYF.

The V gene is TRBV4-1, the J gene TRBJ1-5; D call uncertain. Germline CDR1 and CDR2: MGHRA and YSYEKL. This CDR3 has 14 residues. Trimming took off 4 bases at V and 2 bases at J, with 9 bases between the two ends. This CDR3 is CASSLGYGNQPQHF. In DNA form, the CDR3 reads TGCGCCAGCAGCCTCGGGTACGGCAATCAGCCCCAGCATTTT.

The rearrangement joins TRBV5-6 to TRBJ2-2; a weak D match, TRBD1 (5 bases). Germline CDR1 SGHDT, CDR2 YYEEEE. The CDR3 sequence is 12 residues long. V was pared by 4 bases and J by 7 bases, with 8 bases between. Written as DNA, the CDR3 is TGTGCCAGCAGCCGCAGGGACGGGGAGCTGTTTTTT. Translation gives CASSRRDGELFF.

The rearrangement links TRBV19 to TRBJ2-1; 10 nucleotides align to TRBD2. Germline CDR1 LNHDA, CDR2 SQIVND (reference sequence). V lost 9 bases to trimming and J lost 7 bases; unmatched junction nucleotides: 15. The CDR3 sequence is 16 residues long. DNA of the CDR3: TGTGCCAGCACATCCCGGGGAGCGGGAGGGTCTAATGAGCAGTTCTTC. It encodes CASTSRGAGGSNEQFF.

The DNA for the CDR3 is TGTGCCAGTAGTATGGAGGGGTACTATGGCTACACCTTC. Residues: CASSMEGYYGYTF. This chain links TRBV19 with TRBJ1-2, with D perhaps TRBD1 (5 bases). The CDR3 length is 13 residues. Between the trimmed V and J ends, which lost 3 bases and 3 bases, there was a span of 8 bases. Looked up from germline, CDR1 is LNHDA and CDR2 is SQIVND (reference sequence).